This T cell receptor (beta chain) comes out of a study of T-cell reconstitution after alpha-beta-depleted transplantation in children listed by TCRdb under 2016. Notes on the research overall: Using TCR repertoire profiling, the study quantitatively followed how T-cell immune reconstitution unfolded in children after TCRalphabeta/CD19-depleted allogeneic hematopoietic cell transplantation.

Sample treatment or condition, as interpreted from the label and publication: allogeneic hematopoietic cell transplantation with graft depleted of TCRalphabeta T cells and CD19 B cells. Transplant recipients were children who received TCRalphabeta/CD19-depleted allogeneic hematopoietic cell grafts. Overall study outcomes, separate from this receptor: The apparently early recovery of alphabetaT-cell counts about two months after transplant reportedly depended on only several hundred rapidly expanded clones that came from non-depleted graft cells. In some patients, high TCRbeta diversity at day 60 was attributed to recipient T cells and intrathymic progenitors that had survived conditioning. Over the following months the frequencies of hyperexpanded clones went down, and after one year T-cell counts and TCRbeta diversity were mostly credited to newly produced T cells.

This clonotype was seen ten or more times. Its binding antigen is unknown. Base-call qualities are not available, and no considerably larger clone is one nucleotide away. The library was built by means of PCR. Instrument on record: Illumina HiSeq 2500. TCR library preparation used molecular barcoding, with unique molecular identifiers applied to normalize quantification of the TCRbeta repertoire. In TCRdb, the public reads were trimmed at Q25 with fastp and aligned with MiXCR, with productive beta chains retained. Each CDR3 protein gets just one entry, which takes the most common genes and DNA from the rows behind it. Recorded for this sample are around 700,000 distinct CDR3 sequences; over 10% of them occurred a single time. The biggest ten clones account for 0.79% of the sample. The germline V gene encodes CDR1 MNHEY and CDR2 SVGAGI. Clipping removes 2 bases from V and 0 bases from J, with 10 as the unmatched junction base count. The CDR3 spans 19 residues, from the cysteine through the phenylalanine. Only the CDR3 DNA stays, 57 bases, in frame from base 1.

The rearrangement joined TRBV6-5 to TRBJ2-4; TRBD2 fits 10 bases in the junction. Sample: PBMCs, taken before TCRalphabeta/CD19-depleted stem cell transplant. The sequence derives from a girl aged 2 to 10 with congenital amegakaryocytic thrombocytopenia, due to receive a stem cell transplant. The CDR3 protein is CASSYRAGGEVLAKNIQYF. The DNA sequence follows: TGTGCCAGCAGTTACCGAGCGGGAGGGGAAGTCCTAGCCAAAAACATTCAGTACTTC.